This TCR beta chain was identified during a study of CD4 T cell repertoires in COVID-19. Trimming removed 5 bases from V and 7 bases from J; junction bases left unmatched: 15. CDR1 and CDR2 (germline): GTSNPN, SVGIG (reference sequence). The CDR3 has 15 residues. Assay: immunoSEQ multiplex PCR; the TCRdb copy retains only in-frame clones and omits some. The sample has some 80,000 clones, around four fifths seen once. V usage is TRBV30 and J usage is TRBJ2-5, with 8 bases fitting TRBD2. The source was CD4+ T cells from peripheral blood, collected after recovery from COVID-19. The sequence was collected from a human donor who had COVID-19. Written as DNA, the CDR3 is TGTGCCTGGGAGATGGGTCGCGCGGGAGGAGGGACCCAGTACTTC. Translation: CAWEMGRAGGGTQYF.